This T cell receptor beta chain was documented in a study of early T cells in non-severe SARS-CoV-2 infection (dated by TCRdb to about 2021). The study in broad terms: Bulk RNA from unsorted whole blood was used for TCR sequencing, so alpha and beta chains could not be paired.

What the research found in general, with its limitations: Matching against VDJdb was skewed toward anti-spike CD8 responses, likely underestimated virus-specific expansions, and missed private and CD4 specificities.

Set within a cohort of healthcare workers in London, UK, this nested case-control study involved weekly PCR testing of nasopharyngeal swabs along with blood sampling. Healthcare workers were enrolled in the week of the UK lockdown, from 23 to 31 March 2020, and were followed every week for up to roughly 15 weeks. The library was built by means of 5' RACE. These reads were obtained on a NextSeq 500. The TCR library protocol attached unique molecular identifiers to individual cDNA molecules to correct for sequencing error and PCR bias. Sequencing covered both TCR alpha and beta chains, and within each sample the abundances of alpha and beta sequences were tightly co-correlated. In the paper's pipeline: Decombinator V4 was used to perform V gene, J gene and CDR3 annotation of TCR sequences. TCRs were defined as expanded if a significant change between any two time points was detected under a Poisson model with p below 0.0001. TCR abundances were normalised to the total number of TCRs sequenced per sample and were expressed as counts per million. TRAV1-2 paired with TRAJ12, TRAJ20 or TRAJ33 defined MAIT TCRs, while TRAV10 paired with TRAJ18 defined iNKT TCRs. VDJdb, accessed 1 November 2021, was searched for CMV, EBV and SARS-CoV-2 annotated TCRs, excluding TCRs annotated for multiple antigens. TCRdb reprocessing: public reads trimmed at Q25 with fastp, clones called with MiXCR, in-frame beta chains kept. Rows are unified per CDR3 protein, each entry keeping the most common DNA and genes. None of the V and J calls come from the authors' own analysis; TCRdb made them. For this sample the table gives under 85,000 distinct CDR3 sequences, of which about an eighth were detected only once. 5.7% of the sample belongs to the ten largest clones.

From the cysteine through the phenylalanine, the CDR3 covers 15 amino acids. Only the CDR3 DNA is retained, 45 bases long and in frame from the first base. Clipping removes 5 bases from V and 4 bases from J, with 5 as the unmatched junction base count. The germline V gene gives CDR1 as SGHVS and CDR2 as FQNEAQ. The table lists this clonotype with many counts. The specificity of this receptor is unknown. No base quality values were provided; no much bigger clone lies one nucleotide off. Material: whole blood, obtained at baseline. This receptor was obtained from an adult who was a healthcare worker with PCR-confirmed SARS-CoV-2 infection or an uninfected control (not recorded which). The sequence joins TRBV7-8 to TRBJ2-7; TRBD2 aligns with 13 central bases. Read as DNA, the sequence is TGTGCCAGCAGCCCGCGGGGACTAGCGGGATACGAGCAGTACTTC. Its protein is CASSPRGLAGYEQYF.